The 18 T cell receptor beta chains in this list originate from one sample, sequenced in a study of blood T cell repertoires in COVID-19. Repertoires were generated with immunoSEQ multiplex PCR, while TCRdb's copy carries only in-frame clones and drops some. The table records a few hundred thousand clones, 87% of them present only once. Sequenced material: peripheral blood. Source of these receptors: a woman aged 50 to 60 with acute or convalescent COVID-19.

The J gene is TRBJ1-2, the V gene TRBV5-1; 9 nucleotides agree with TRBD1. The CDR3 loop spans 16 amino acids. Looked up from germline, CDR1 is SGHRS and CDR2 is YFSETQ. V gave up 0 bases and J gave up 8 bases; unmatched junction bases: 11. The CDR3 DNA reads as TGCGCCAGCAGCTTGGAGGACCGGACAGGGGCGTGGGGCTACACCTTC. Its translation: CASSLEDRTGAWGYTF.

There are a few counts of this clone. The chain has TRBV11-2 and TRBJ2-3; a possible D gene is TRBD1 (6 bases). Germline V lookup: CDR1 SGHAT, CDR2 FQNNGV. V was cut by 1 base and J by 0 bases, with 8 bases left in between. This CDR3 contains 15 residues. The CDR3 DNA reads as TGTGCCAGCAGCTTAGGGACAGTTAGCACAGATACGCAGTATTTT. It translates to CASSLGTVSTDTQYF.

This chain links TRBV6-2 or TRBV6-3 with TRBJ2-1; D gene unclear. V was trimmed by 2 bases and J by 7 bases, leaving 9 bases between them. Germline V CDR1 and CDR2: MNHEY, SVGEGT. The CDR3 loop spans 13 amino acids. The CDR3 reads CASSYRLPNEQFF. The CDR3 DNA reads TGTGCCAGCAGTTACCGCCTACCTAATGAGCAGTTCTTC.

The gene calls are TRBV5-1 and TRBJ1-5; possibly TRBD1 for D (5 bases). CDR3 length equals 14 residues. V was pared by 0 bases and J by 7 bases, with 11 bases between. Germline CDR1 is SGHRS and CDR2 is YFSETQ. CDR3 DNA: TGCGCCAGCAGCTTGGGTGGGGCACGGCAGCCCCAGCATTTT. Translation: CASSLGGARQPQHF.

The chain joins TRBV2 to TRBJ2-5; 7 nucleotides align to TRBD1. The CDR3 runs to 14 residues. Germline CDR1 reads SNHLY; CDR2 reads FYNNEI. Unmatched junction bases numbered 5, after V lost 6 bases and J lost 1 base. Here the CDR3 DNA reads TGTGCCAGCAGGGGACGGACAGGCCAAGAGACCCAGTACTTC. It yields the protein CASRGRTGQETQYF.

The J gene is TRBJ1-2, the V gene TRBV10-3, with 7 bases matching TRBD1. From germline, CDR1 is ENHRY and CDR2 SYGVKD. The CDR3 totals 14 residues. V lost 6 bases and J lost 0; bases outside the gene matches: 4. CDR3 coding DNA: TGTGCCATCAGAGGGACAGAAACTAACTATGGCTACACCTTC. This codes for CAIRGTETNYGYTF.

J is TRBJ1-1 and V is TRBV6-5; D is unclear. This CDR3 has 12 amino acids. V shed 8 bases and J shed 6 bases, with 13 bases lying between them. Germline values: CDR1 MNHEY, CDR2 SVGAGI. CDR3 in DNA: TGTGCCAGCCTCAACGCGGTCTCTGAAGCTTTCTTT. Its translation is CASLNAVSEAFF.

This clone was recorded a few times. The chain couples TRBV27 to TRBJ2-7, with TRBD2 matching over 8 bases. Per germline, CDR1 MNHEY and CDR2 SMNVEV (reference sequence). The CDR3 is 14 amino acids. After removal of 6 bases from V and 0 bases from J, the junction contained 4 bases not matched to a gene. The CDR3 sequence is CASSEREYSYEQYF. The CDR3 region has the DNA TGTGCCAGCAGCGAGCGGGAGTACTCCTACGAGCAGTACTTC.

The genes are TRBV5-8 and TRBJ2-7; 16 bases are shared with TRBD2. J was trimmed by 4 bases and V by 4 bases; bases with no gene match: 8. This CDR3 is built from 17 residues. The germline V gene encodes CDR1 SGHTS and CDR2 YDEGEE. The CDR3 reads CASSPGTSGRALYEQYF. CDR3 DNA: TGTGCCAGCAGCCCTGGGACTAGCGGGAGGGCCTTATACGAGCAGTACTTC. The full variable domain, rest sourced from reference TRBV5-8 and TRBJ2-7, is EAGVTQSPTHLIKTRGQQATLRCSPISGHTSVYWYQQALGLGLQFLLWYDEGEERNRGNFPPRFSGRQFPNYSSELNVNALELEDSALYLCASSPGTSGRALYEQYFGPGTRLTVT.

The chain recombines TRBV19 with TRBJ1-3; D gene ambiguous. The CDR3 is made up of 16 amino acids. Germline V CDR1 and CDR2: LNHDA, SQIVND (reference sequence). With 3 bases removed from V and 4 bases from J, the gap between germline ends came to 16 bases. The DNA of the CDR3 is TGTGCCAGTAGTATGGCATTTCTGGCCCGCGGAAACACCATATATTTT. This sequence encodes CASSMAFLARGNTIYF.

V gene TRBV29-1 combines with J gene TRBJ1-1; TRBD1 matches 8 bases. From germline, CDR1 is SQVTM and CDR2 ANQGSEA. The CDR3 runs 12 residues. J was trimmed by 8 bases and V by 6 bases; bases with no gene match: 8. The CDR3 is CSVATGGVEAFF. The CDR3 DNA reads TGCAGCGTAGCAACAGGGGGGGTCGAAGCTTTCTTT.

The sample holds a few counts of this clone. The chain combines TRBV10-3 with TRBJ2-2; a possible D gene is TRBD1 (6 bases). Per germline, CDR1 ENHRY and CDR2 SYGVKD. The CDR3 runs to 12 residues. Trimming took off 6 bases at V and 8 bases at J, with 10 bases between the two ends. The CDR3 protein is CAIRQTGGELFF. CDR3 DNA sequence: TGTGCCATCAGGCAAACAGGGGGGGAGCTGTTTTTT.

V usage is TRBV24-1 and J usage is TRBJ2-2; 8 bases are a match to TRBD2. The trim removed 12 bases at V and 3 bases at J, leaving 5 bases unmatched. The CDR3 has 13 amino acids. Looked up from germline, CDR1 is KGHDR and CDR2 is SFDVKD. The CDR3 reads CAASGGHTGELFF. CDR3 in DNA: TGTGCCGCATCGGGGGGGCACACCGGGGAGCTGTTTTTT.

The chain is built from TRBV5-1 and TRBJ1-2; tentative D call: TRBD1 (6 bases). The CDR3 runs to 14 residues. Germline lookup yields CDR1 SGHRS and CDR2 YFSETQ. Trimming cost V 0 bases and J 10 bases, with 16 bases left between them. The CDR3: CASSLVSGALDYTF. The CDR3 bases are TGCGCCAGCAGCTTGGTTTCAGGGGCCCTCGACTACACCTTC.

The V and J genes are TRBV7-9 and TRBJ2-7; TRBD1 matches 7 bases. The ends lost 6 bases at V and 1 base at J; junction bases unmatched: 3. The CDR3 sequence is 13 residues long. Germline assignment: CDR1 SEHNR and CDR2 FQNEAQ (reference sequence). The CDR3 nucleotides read TGTGCCAGCAGTCCCAGGGGGTCCTACGAGCAGTACTTC. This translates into CASSPRGSYEQYF.

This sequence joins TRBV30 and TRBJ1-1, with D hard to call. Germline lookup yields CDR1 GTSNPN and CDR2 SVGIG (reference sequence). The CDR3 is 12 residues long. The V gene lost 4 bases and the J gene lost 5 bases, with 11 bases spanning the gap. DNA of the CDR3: TGTGCCTGGATGAGGGCGCGGACTGAAGCTTTCTTT. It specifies CAWMRARTEAFF.

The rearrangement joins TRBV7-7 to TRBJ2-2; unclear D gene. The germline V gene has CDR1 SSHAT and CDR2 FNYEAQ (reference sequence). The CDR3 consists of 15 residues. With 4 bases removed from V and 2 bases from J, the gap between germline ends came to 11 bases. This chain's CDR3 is CASSSTTLNTGELFF. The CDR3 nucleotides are TGTGCCAGCAGCTCAACGACACTTAACACCGGGGAGCTGTTTTTT. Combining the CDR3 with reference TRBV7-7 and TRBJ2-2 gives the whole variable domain GAGVSQSPRYKVTKRGQDVTLRCDPISSHATLYWYQQALGQGPEFLTYFNYEAQPDKSGLPSDRFSAERPEGSISTLTIQRTEQRDSAMYRCASSSTTLNTGELFFGEGSRLTVL.

The CDR3 here is CASGEGRETQYF. As DNA, the CDR3 is TGTGCCTCCGGGGAGGGCCGGGAGACCCAGTACTTC. V usage is TRBV28 and J usage is TRBJ2-5, with 7 bases aligning to TRBD2. CDR3 size: 12 residues. Germline loops: CDR1 MDHEN, CDR2 SYDVKM. V trimming: 11 bases; J trimming: 5 bases; junction bases outside the gene matches: 8.